This section outlines one T cell receptor beta chain sequence together with its context. Its matching antigen is unknown. The sample originates from a study of T-cell memory formation after mild COVID-19. Background on the study: Clustering of TCRs was largely donor specific. General study findings and limits: Some SARS-CoV-2-responding clones were already detected in memory before infection. CD4+ contracting clones were found mainly in CM and EM, and CD8+ ones in EMRA.

Trimming stripped 0 bases from V and 5 bases from J, with 8 bases between. Germline V lookup: CDR1 LNHNV, CDR2 YYDKDF (reference sequence). The CDR3 is 14 amino acids. Sample barcodes and UMIs were carried by the TCR alpha and TCR beta cDNA libraries that 5'RACE generated with constant-segment primers. Using its own MiXCR run on the 5' RACE reads, TCRdb lists one record per CDR3 protein. This table has about 540,000 distinct CDR3 sequences, about a fifth appearing once. The sequence was collected from an adult woman who had mild COVID-19 (a few samples of this study predate the infection). Cell type and time point are not known. V gene TRBV15 combines with J gene TRBJ2-1; D gene uncertain. The specimen sequenced was PBMCs or a T cell subset sorted from them (not recorded which). CDR3 nucleotides: TGTGCCACCAGCAGAGATATCAACCACAATGAGCAGTTCTTC. This encodes CATSRDINHNEQFF.